These 26 T cell receptor beta chains were all obtained from the same sample, sequenced in a study of cytomegalovirus exposure and HLA in healthy donors. This PCR relied on a set of 60 Vbeta primers and 13 Jbeta primers. Assay: immunoSEQ multiplex PCR; the TCRdb copy retains only in-frame clones and omits some. Counted here are 60,000 to 90,000 clones, 55% to 80% occurring once; the ten biggest clones make up around 7.6%. The sequencing input was PBMCs. These receptors all come from a man between 40 and 49 years old in good health and CMV-seropositive.

This clone was detected once. The chain carries TRBV5-6 and TRBJ1-3; D perhaps matches TRBD1 (6 bases). V lost 0 bases and J 12 bases, leaving 16 bases between the germline ends. Germline V CDR1 and CDR2: SGHDT, YYEEEE. The CDR3 length is 14 residues. The DNA for the CDR3 is TGTGCCAGCAGCTTGGCGGCAGGGACATTGAGCATATATTTT. Residues: CASSLAAGTLSIYF.

This clone was detected only a few times. This chain connects TRBV5-1 to TRBJ1-1; the D gene is possibly TRBD1 (5 bases). The CDR3 loop spans 19 amino acids. V lost 0 bases and J lost 4, with 25 bases in between. Looked up from germline, CDR1 is SGHRS and CDR2 is YFSETQ. The CDR3 loop is CASSLVLRGSNVGGTEAFF. DNA for the CDR3: TGCGCCAGCAGCTTGGTTTTGCGGGGCAGTAATGTAGGAGGCACTGAAGCTTTCTTT.

The chain uses TRBV7-2 and TRBJ2-1, with 9 bases fitting TRBD2. This CDR3 has 16 residues. The V segment lost 0 bases and the J segment 6 bases; nucleotides outside the gene matches: 6. Germline CDR1 SGHTA, CDR2 FQGNSA. Written as DNA, the CDR3 is TGTGCCAGCAGCTTAGCGGGGGCAGCGGGGGGCAATGAGCAGTTCTTC. This codes for CASSLAGAAGGNEQFF. The variable domain in full, with the rest retrieved from reference TRBV7-2 and TRBJ2-1, is GAGVSQSPSNKVTEKGKDVELRCDPISGHTALYWYRQSLGQGLEFLIYFQGNSAPDKSGLPSDRFSAERTGGSVSTLTIQRTQQEDSAVYLCASSLAGAAGGNEQFFGPGTRLTVL.

Here the CDR3 DNA reads TGTGCCAGCAGTGAAGTGCCGGGACAGGGAAGGGGTGGCTACACCTTC. This encodes CASSEVPGQGRGGYTF. The V gene is TRBV2, the J gene TRBJ1-2; 9 bases match TRBD1. Germline loops: CDR1 SNHLY, CDR2 FYNNEI. The CDR3 runs to 16 residues. V gave up 1 base and J gave up 7 bases; unmatched junction bases: 10. Together with reference TRBV2 and TRBJ1-2, the CDR3 gives the full variable domain: EPEVTQTPSHQVTQMGQEVILRCVPISNHLYFYWYRQILGQKVEFLVSFYNNEISEKSEIFDDQFSVERPDGSNFTLKIRSTKLEDSAMYFCASSEVPGQGRGGYTFGSGTRLTVV.

V usage is TRBV7-9 and J usage is TRBJ1-4; the D gene is possibly TRBD1 (5 bases). V lost 5 bases, J lost 1 base, and 11 bases lay in between. Germline CDR1 is SEHNR and CDR2 is FQNEAQ (reference sequence). The CDR3 covers 15 residues. This CDR3 is CASSPPGGTNEKLFF. In nucleotides, the CDR3 is TGTGCCAGCAGCCCCCCGGGGGGAACTAATGAAAAACTGTTTTTT.

The chain employs TRBV25-1 and TRBJ1-1; D remains ambiguous. With 3 bases removed from V and 7 bases from J, the gap between germline ends came to 3 bases. Germline V lookup: CDR1 MGHDK, CDR2 SYGVNS. The CDR3 has 10 amino acids. The CDR3 loop is CASSDIEAFF. For the CDR3, the DNA is TGTGCCAGCAGTGATATTGAAGCTTTCTTT.

V gene TRBV6-1 combines with J gene TRBJ1-5; D is perhaps TRBD1 (6 bases). The CDR3 runs 14 residues. The V gene's germline CDR1 is MNHNS and CDR2 SASEGT. Trimming left V 1 base short and J 3 bases short, with 7 bases between. This CDR3 reads CASSEGTVNQPQHF. As DNA, the CDR3 is TGTGCCAGCAGTGAAGGGACAGTCAATCAGCCCCAGCATTTT.

The J gene is TRBJ2-1, the V gene TRBV2; the match to TRBD1 covers 11 bases. The CDR3 spans 14 residues. The V gene end was trimmed by 7 bases and the J gene end by 4 bases; junction bases not matched to a gene: 3. Germline CDR1 reads SNHLY; CDR2 reads FYNNEI. CDR3: CASKDRGRYNEQFF. CDR3 nucleotides: TGTGCCAGCAAGGACAGGGGGCGTTACAATGAGCAGTTCTTC. Full variable domain (remainder filled in from reference TRBV2 and TRBJ2-1): EPEVTQTPSHQVTQMGQEVILRCVPISNHLYFYWYRQILGQKVEFLVSFYNNEISEKSEIFDDQFSVERPDGSNFTLKIRSTKLEDSAMYFCASKDRGRYNEQFFGPGTRLTVL.

This chain's CDR3 is CASSGRGSGNTIYF. The CDR3, as DNA: TGCGCCAGCAGCGGACGGGGCTCTGGAAACACCATATATTTT. The chain couples TRBV5-1 to TRBJ1-3; no firm D call. V was cut by 4 bases and J by 0 bases, with 8 bases left in between. CDR3 size: 14 residues. Looked up from germline, CDR1 is SGHRS and CDR2 is YFSETQ.

This chain connects TRBV6-1 to TRBJ2-6; no firm D call. The V gene lost 9 bases and the J gene lost 0 bases, with 9 bases spanning the gap. The CDR3 has 14 amino acids. Germline V lookup: CDR1 MNHNS, CDR2 SASEGT. CDR3 region: CASQVSSGANVLTF. The CDR3 coding sequence is TGTGCCAGTCAAGTCAGCTCTGGGGCCAACGTCCTGACTTTC.

The chain has TRBV5-4 and TRBJ1-3, with a weak D call TRBD1 (5 bases). From germline, CDR1 is SGHNT and CDR2 YYREEE (reference sequence). Trimming cost V 4 bases and J 0 bases, with 11 bases left between them. There are 15 residues in the CDR3. The CDR3 DNA is TGTGCCAGCAGCAAAGACAGAATCTCTGGAAACACCATATATTTT. Protein product: CASSKDRISGNTIYF.

This clone showed up just a few times. This chain joins TRBV6-5 and TRBJ1-2; TRBD1 aligns across 7 bases. The CDR3 sequence is 14 residues long. Germline assignment: CDR1 MNHEY and CDR2 SVGAGI. Unmatched junction bases numbered 8, after V lost 2 bases and J lost 8 bases. The CDR3 DNA is TGTGCCAGCAGTTACAGCGGCAGGGGGGTCGGCTACACCTTC. This translates into CASSYSGRGVGYTF.

This chain links TRBV30 with TRBJ1-6; no definite D call. Between the trimmed V and J ends, which lost 0 bases and 7 bases, there was a span of 13 bases. CDR1 is GTSNPN and CDR2 is SVGIG in the germline V gene (reference sequence). The CDR3 runs 15 residues. CDR3 residues: CAWSVPQSGNSPLHF. The CDR3 bases are TGTGCCTGGAGTGTACCACAATCTGGCAATTCACCCCTCCACTTT.

The rearrangement links TRBV7-9 to TRBJ1-4, with 9 positions matching TRBD1. With 5 bases clipped from V and 8 bases from J, the junction kept 9 bases outside the gene matches. CDR3 length: 15 residues. Germline V gene lookup returns CDR1 SEHNR and CDR2 FQNEAQ (reference sequence). Written as DNA, the CDR3 is TGTGCCAGCAGCGCGACGACAGGGGGAGGAGAAAAACTGTTTTTT. Protein sequence: CASSATTGGGEKLFF.

The genes are TRBV19 and TRBJ2-3, with 7 positions matching TRBD1. J lost 1 base, V lost 10 bases, and 8 bases had no gene match. This CDR3 is built from 14 residues. CDR1 is LNHDA and CDR2 is SQIVND in the germline V gene (reference sequence). Here the CDR3 DNA reads TGTGCCACCCAGACAGGGTCAGGCACAGATACGCAGTATTTT. Translation: CATQTGSGTDTQYF.

V is TRBV2 and J is TRBJ1-3; the D is unclear. The V and J ends lost 2 bases and 0 bases respectively, with 8 bases between them. The CDR3 is 15 residues long. Germline V gene sequence: CDR1 SNHLY, CDR2 FYNNEI. The CDR3 DNA is TGTGCCAGCAGTGAACAGACACTCTCTGGAAACACCATATATTTT. Translated: CASSEQTLSGNTIYF.

The chain couples TRBV9 to TRBJ2-1, with TRBD2 matching 8 bases. The CDR3 has 16 amino acids. Looked up from germline, CDR1 is SGDLS and CDR2 is YYNGEE. V trimming: 0 bases; J trimming: 5 bases; junction bases outside the gene matches: 7. The CDR3 is CASSVGPAGGDNEQFF. The CDR3 DNA reads TGTGCCAGCAGCGTAGGCCCCGCGGGAGGTGACAATGAGCAGTTCTTC.

The chain employs TRBV5-1 and TRBJ1-6; D remains ambiguous. The germline V and J ends were trimmed by 0 bases and 7 bases, with 11 bases remaining between them. CDR1 is SGHRS and CDR2 is YFSETQ in the germline V gene. The CDR3 loop spans 15 amino acids. The CDR3 loop is CASSLAGDRNSPLHF. Here the CDR3 DNA reads TGCGCCAGCAGCTTGGCCGGGGATAGGAATTCACCCCTCCACTTT.

This clone occurred a few times. The rearrangement links TRBV30 to TRBJ1-2; 9 positions match TRBD1. CDR1 GTSNPN and CDR2 SVGIG come from the germline V gene (reference sequence). With 5 bases clipped from V and 4 bases from J, the junction kept 2 bases outside the gene matches. The CDR3 sequence is 12 residues long. CDR3: CAWDRGAYGYTF. DNA for the CDR3: TGTGCCTGGGACAGGGGGGCCTATGGCTACACCTTC.

The chain is built from TRBV19 and TRBJ1-5; 7 bases map to TRBD1. Per the germline V gene, CDR1 is LNHDA and CDR2 is SQIVND (reference sequence). The V gene end was trimmed by 5 bases and the J gene end by 4 bases; junction bases not matched to a gene: 5. The CDR3 spans 14 residues. CDR3: CASSFRQGNQPQHF. CDR3 coding DNA: TGTGCCAGTAGTTTCCGACAGGGAAATCAGCCCCAGCATTTT.

This clone appeared a few times. J is TRBJ2-1 and V is TRBV7-9; 16 nucleotides agree with TRBD2. Germline assignment: CDR1 SEHNR and CDR2 FQNEAQ (reference sequence). The CDR3 has 18 residues. The junction had 10 bases not matched to a gene; V was cut back by 5 bases and J by 6 bases. CDR3 nucleotides: TGTGCCAGCAGCCTACAGTTGGGACTAGCGGGAGGGCGCAATGAGCAGTTCTTC. Translated, it gives CASSLQLGLAGGRNEQFF.

The gene calls are TRBV19 and TRBJ1-4, with 7 bases matching TRBD1. V lost 8 bases and J lost 4; bases outside the gene matches: 10. Germline-derived CDR1 and CDR2 are LNHDA and SQIVND (reference sequence). The length of the CDR3 is 15 residues. Here the CDR3 reads CASAESGQFNEKLFF. In DNA, the CDR3 is TGTGCCAGTGCCGAATCGGGACAGTTTAATGAAAAACTGTTTTTT.

This clone occurred a few times. V usage is TRBV5-6 and J usage is TRBJ2-1; a weak D match, TRBD2 (6 bases). V was clipped by 4 bases and J by 0 bases, with 11 bases between them. The length of the CDR3 is 15 residues. The germline V gene has CDR1 SGHDT and CDR2 YYEEEE. CDR3 DNA: TGTGCCAGCAGCCGAGTCGGGGGCTCCTACAATGAGCAGTTCTTC. Encoded protein: CASSRVGGSYNEQFF.

This chain connects TRBV2 to TRBJ2-6; perhaps TRBD1 as D (5 bases). Trimming pared 4 bases from V and 0 bases from J, leaving 7 bases between. CDR1 and CDR2 (germline): SNHLY, FYNNEI. The CDR3 runs 15 residues. CDR3 DNA: TGTGCCAGCAGTGGAGACAGCTCTGGGGCCAACGTCCTGACTTTC. Amino acid sequence: CASSGDSSGANVLTF.

The chain has TRBV28 and TRBJ2-7; 9 nucleotides agree with TRBD1. After removal of 4 bases from V and 2 bases from J, the junction contained 6 bases not matched to a gene. Germline V lookup: CDR1 MDHEN, CDR2 SYDVKM. The CDR3 has 15 residues. Here the CDR3 DNA reads TGTGCCAGCAGTTCCGCCGGGACAGGGACCTACGAGCAGTACTTC. Its protein is CASSSAGTGTYEQYF.

This clone appeared a few times. The chain combines TRBV4-2 with TRBJ1-4, with 7 nucleotides matching TRBD1. J gave up 6 bases and V 1 base, and 5 bases lay outside the gene matches. The V gene's germline CDR1 is LGHNA and CDR2 YNFKEQ. The CDR3 length is 15 residues. In DNA form, the CDR3 reads TGTGCCAGCAGCCAAGGGGACAGACCTTATGAAAAACTGTTTTTT. This codes for CASSQGDRPYEKLFF.